These 10 T cell receptor beta chains came from one sample sequenced in a study of cytomegalovirus exposure and HLA in healthy donors. Amplification used 60 Vbeta primers and 13 Jbeta primers. The protocol was immunoSEQ multiplex PCR, while the TCRdb copy is restricted to in-frame clones and leaves out a portion. Of 170,000 or so clones listed, more than 60% are singletons. Sequencing was done on a sample of PBMCs. Receptor source: an older woman in good health and CMV-seropositive.

J is TRBJ2-5 and V is TRBV5-1, with TRBD2 matching over 12 bases. Germline CDR1 is SGHRS and CDR2 is YFSETQ. V shed 5 bases, J shed 4 bases, and the junction held 6 bases outside the gene matches. The CDR3 is made up of 15 amino acids. The CDR3 loop reads CASRLAGGFSETQYF. The CDR3 region has the DNA TGCGCCAGCAGGCTAGCGGGAGGGTTCTCAGAGACCCAGTACTTC.

This rearrangement joins TRBV19 to TRBJ2-5; 9 bases agree with TRBD1. Germline lookup yields CDR1 LNHDA and CDR2 SQIVND (reference sequence). This CDR3 comprises 14 residues. V lost 5 bases to trimming and J lost 5 bases; unmatched junction nucleotides: 6. The CDR3 DNA sequence: TGTGCCAGTAGTCGGGACAGGGTCCGGGAGACCCAGTACTTC. Encoded protein: CASSRDRVRETQYF.

This chain connects TRBV6-6 to TRBJ1-4; TRBD1 aligns across 8 bases. After removal of 11 bases from V and 2 bases from J, the junction contained 7 bases not matched to a gene. The CDR3 length is 14 residues. Germline assignment: CDR1 MNHNY and CDR2 SVGAGI (reference sequence). The CDR3 sequence: CAGCRQGTNEKLFF. The DNA for the CDR3 is TGTGCCGGATGCCGACAGGGGACTAATGAAAAACTGTTTTTT.

This clone was counted once. The chain employs TRBV9 and TRBJ2-7; D is perhaps TRBD2 (5 bases). The CDR3 covers 14 residues. CDR1 and CDR2 (germline): SGDLS, YYNGEE. Trimming removed 4 bases at V and 7 bases at J, with 18 bases between. The CDR3, as DNA: TGTGCCAGCAGCCCTCGGACGGTCGCGGGTGAGCAGTACTTC. Its translation is CASSPRTVAGEQYF.

The chain links TRBV5-1 to TRBJ2-5, with TRBD2 matching over 11 bases. The J call may be in error: the DNA end matches TRBJ2-7 better. There are 16 residues in the CDR3. CDR1 is SGHRS, CDR2 YFSETQ, per germline. The CDR3 spells CASSLVPSGGLNEQYF. The CDR3 bases are TGCGCCAGCAGCTTGGTCCCTAGCGGGGGGCTGAACGAGCAGTACTTC.

This sequence joins TRBV5-4 and TRBJ2-4, with D possibly TRBD2 on 6 matching bases. The CDR3 runs 13 residues. Germline lookup yields CDR1 SGHNT and CDR2 YYREEE (reference sequence). V shed 4 bases and J shed 9 bases, with 14 bases lying between them. In nucleotides, the CDR3 is TGTGCCAGCAGCCAGGGACTTCCAAGCATTCAGTACTTC. Translated, it gives CASSQGLPSIQYF.

The chain has TRBV5-1 and TRBJ2-7, with a tentative D call TRBD2 (6 bases). V was clipped by 0 bases and J by 5 bases, with 12 bases between them. This CDR3 comprises 14 residues. Germline V gene sequence: CDR1 SGHRS, CDR2 YFSETQ. CDR3 DNA sequence: TGCGCCAGCAGCTTGGAGGCTAGCGTCAACGAGCAGTACTTC. Protein sequence: CASSLEASVNEQYF. Based on the CDR3 plus reference TRBV5-1 and TRBJ2-7, the full variable domain is KAGVTQTPRYLIKTRGQQVTLSCSPISGHRSVSWYQQTPGQGLQFLFEYFSETQRNKGNFPGRFSGRQFSNSRSEMNVSTLELGDSALYLCASSLEASVNEQYFGPGTRLTVT.

V and J are TRBV7-6 and TRBJ1-4; 7 bases agree with TRBD1. The CDR3 spans 14 residues. Losses at the gene ends were 5 bases for V and 8 bases for J; bases not matched to a gene: 8. Germline loops: CDR1 SGHVS, CDR2 FNYEAQ. The CDR3 spells CASSGGTAREKLFF. The CDR3 nucleotides read TGTGCCAGCAGCGGTGGGACAGCTCGGGAAAAACTGTTTTTT.

The rearrangement joins TRBV29-1 to TRBJ2-7; 8 bases fit TRBD2. The CDR3 loop spans 13 amino acids. The ends lost 7 bases at V and 4 bases at J; junction bases unmatched: 9. Germline CDR1 reads SQVTM; CDR2 reads ANQGSEA. CDR3 sequence: CSAAPGGSYEQYF. In DNA form, the CDR3 reads TGCAGCGCTGCCCCGGGGGGGTCGTACGAGCAGTACTTC.

This rearrangement joins TRBV6-1 to TRBJ2-5; 16 positions match TRBD2. This CDR3 region has 15 residues. Unmatched junction bases numbered 5, after V lost 8 bases and J lost 5 bases. Germline CDR1 and CDR2: MNHNS and SASEGT. CDR3 loop: CASSGLAGGWETQYF. The DNA of the CDR3 is TGTGCCAGCTCGGGACTAGCGGGGGGGTGGGAGACCCAGTACTTC.